The 27 T cell receptor beta chains below were found in one sample sequenced in a study of early T cells in non-severe SARS-CoV-2 infection. TCRdb analysed the 5' RACE reads with MiXCR anew, one entry per CDR3 protein. In the table there are 65,000 to 85,000 distinct CDR3 sequences, around 13% of which are singletons. Sample: whole blood. These receptors were taken from an adult who was a healthcare worker with PCR-confirmed SARS-CoV-2 infection or an uninfected control (not recorded which).

This clonotype was found a few times. The chain uses TRBV11-2 and TRBJ2-6, with D perhaps matching TRBD2 (5 bases). The CDR3 is 16 amino acids. Trimming took 1 base from V and 8 from J, leaving 15 bases between them. Germline V gene data show CDR1 as SGHAT and CDR2 as FQNNGV. The CDR3 here is CASSLAGRGATNVLTF. DNA of the CDR3: TGTGCCAGCAGCTTAGCGGGTCGGGGAGCGACCAACGTCCTGACTTTC.

The chain is built from TRBV27 and TRBJ2-1; 10 bases map to TRBD2. This CDR3 is built from 13 residues. Germline V CDR1 and CDR2: MNHEY, SMNVEV (reference sequence). J lost 9 bases, V lost 5 bases, and 4 bases had no gene match. The CDR3 sequence: CASSPGLAIEQFF. The CDR3 DNA reads as TGTGCCAGCAGTCCGGGACTAGCGATTGAGCAGTTCTTC.

By sample share, this clonotype is medium-sized (0.01 to 0.1%). The CDR3 reads CASSSLDRGDGYTF. In nucleotides, the CDR3 is TGTGCCAGCAGCTCCCTGGACAGGGGAGATGGCTACACCTTC. The chain is built from TRBV7-9 and TRBJ1-2; TRBD1 matches 9 bases. V gave up 4 bases and J gave up 6 bases; unmatched junction bases: 6. The length of the CDR3 is 14 residues. Germline CDR1 and CDR2: SEHNR and FQNEAQ (reference sequence).

This clonotype has just a few counts. The rearrangement joins TRBV10-2 to TRBJ2-6, with TRBD1 identical over 7 bases. J gave up 0 bases and V 5 bases, and 7 bases lay outside the gene matches. There are 17 residues in the CDR3. Per germline, CDR1 WSHSY and CDR2 SAAADI. The chain's CDR3 is CASSTGETHSGANVLTF. CDR3 nucleotide sequence: TGCGCCAGCAGTACAGGGGAAACGCACTCTGGGGCCAACGTCCTGACTTTC.

This clonotype was seen ten or more times. V usage is TRBV2 and J usage is TRBJ2-2, with D possibly being TRBD1 or TRBD2 (6 bases each). CDR3 size: 16 residues. Trimming cost V 1 base and J 1 base, with 10 bases left between them. Germline V gene sequence: CDR1 SNHLY, CDR2 FYNNEI. This chain's CDR3 is CASSEEGGWNTGELFF. CDR3 DNA: TGTGCCAGCAGTGAAGAGGGGGGATGGAACACCGGGGAGCTGTTTTTT. Variable domain in full (rest from reference TRBV2 and TRBJ2-2): EPEVTQTPSHQVTQMGQEVILRCVPISNHLYFYWYRQILGQKVEFLVSFYNNEISEKSEIFDDQFSVERPDGSNFTLKIRSTKLEDSAMYFCASSEEGGWNTGELFFGEGSRLTVL.

The chain couples TRBV10-1 to TRBJ1-1, with D uncertain. Germline assignment: CDR1 WNHNN and CDR2 SYGVQD (reference sequence). The V and J ends lost 7 bases and 1 base respectively, with 7 bases between them. This CDR3 comprises 12 residues. CDR3 DNA: TGCGCCAGCAAAACCACGAACACTGAAGCTTTCTTT. Translated: CASKTTNTEAFF.

This clonotype appeared a few times. The V gene is TRBV5-6, the J gene TRBJ1-1; D ambiguous. The V gene lost 0 bases and the J gene lost 3 bases, with 9 bases spanning the gap. CDR3 length equals 14 residues. Germline-derived CDR1 and CDR2 are SGHDT and YYEEEE. The CDR3 loop reads CASSLGQLYTEAFF. CDR3 DNA sequence: TGTGCCAGCAGCTTGGGGCAGCTCTACACTGAAGCTTTCTTT.

The chain is built from TRBV6-6 and TRBJ1-6, with 7 bases fitting TRBD1. The CDR3 contains 15 residues. CDR1 MNHNY and CDR2 SVGAGI come from the germline V gene (reference sequence). J gave up 8 bases and V 6 bases, and 10 bases lay outside the gene matches. The CDR3 spells CASSLLDRVDSPLHF. CDR3 in DNA: TGTGCCAGCAGCCTCCTCGACAGGGTGGATTCACCCCTCCACTTT.

The J gene is TRBJ2-7, the V gene TRBV4-1; 8 positions match TRBD1. CDR3 length: 14 residues. J lost 5 bases, V lost 0 bases, and 3 bases had no gene match. Germline V gives CDR1 MGHRA, CDR2 YSYEKL. CDR3 loop: CASSQEQGENEQYF. The CDR3 region has the DNA TGCGCCAGCAGCCAAGAACAGGGGGAGAACGAGCAGTACTTC.

This clonotype came up many times. The chain joins TRBV7-9 to TRBJ2-7; a weak D match, TRBD1 (5 bases). Deletions cut 4 bases from V and 12 bases from J, with 16 bases between. The length of the CDR3 is 12 residues. CDR1 is SEHNR and CDR2 is FQNEAQ in the germline V gene (reference sequence). CDR3 coding DNA: TGTGCCAGCAGCTCTGGGCAAGGACAAAGGTACTTC. Translated, it gives CASSSGQGQRYF. Full variable domain (remainder filled in from reference TRBV7-9 and TRBJ2-7): DTGVSQNPRHKITKRGQNVTFRCDPISEHNRLYWYRQTLGQGPEFLTYFQNEAQLEKSRLLSDRFSAERPKGSFSTLEIQRTEQGDSAMYLCASSSGQGQRYFGPGTRLTVT.

This rearrangement joins TRBV19 to TRBJ1-1; unclear D gene. The CDR3 has 12 amino acids. Trimming took 4 bases from V and 7 from J, leaving 10 bases between them. The V gene's germline CDR1 is LNHDA and CDR2 SQIVND (reference sequence). CDR3 in DNA: TGTGCCAGTAGTACTGCGGGCCTTGAAGCTTTCTTT. Translation: CASSTAGLEAFF.

This clonotype was seen many times. This chain joins TRBV4-3 and TRBJ2-1; TRBD1 might be the D (5 bases). V was shortened by 5 bases and J by 6 bases, with 14 bases between the two germline ends. Germline CDR1 reads LGHNA; CDR2 reads YSLEER. The CDR3 length is 14 residues. The CDR3 DNA follows: TGCGCCAGCAGCTTCTCCGCCAGGGTCAATGAGCAGTTCTTC. It codes for CASSFSARVNEQFF.

In this sample, this clonotype turned up a few times. The J gene is TRBJ2-7, the V gene TRBV27; maybe TRBD2 (5 bases). CDR1 and CDR2 from the germline V gene are MNHEY and SMNVEV (reference sequence). The CDR3 is made up of 14 amino acids. Trimming cost V 2 bases and J 3 bases, with 11 bases left between them. In DNA, the CDR3 is TGTGCCAGCAGTTTAGGAGGTCTGGGCTACGAGCAGTACTTC. The encoded protein is CASSLGGLGYEQYF.

This clonotype was detected ten times or more. The chain carries TRBV2 and TRBJ2-6, with D uncertain. Germline V gene data show CDR1 as SNHLY and CDR2 as FYNNEI. Trimming left V 7 bases short and J 6 bases short, with 10 bases between. The CDR3 covers 13 residues. The CDR3 loop reads CASTRSEANVLTF. Here the CDR3 DNA reads TGTGCCAGCACCCGGAGTGAGGCCAACGTCCTGACTTTC.

The chain couples TRBV6-2 or TRBV6-3 to TRBJ2-7, with 10 nucleotides matching TRBD2. The CDR3 contains 14 residues. CDR1 and CDR2 (germline): MNHEY, SVGEGT. V was pared by 5 bases and J by 5 bases, with 6 bases of the junction left unmatched. The CDR3 DNA sequence: TGTGCCAGCAGTAGGACTAGCGGTAACAACGAGCAGTACTTC. Amino acids: CASSRTSGNNEQYF.

J is TRBJ1-1 and V is TRBV7-2; D gene ambiguous. V dropped 1 base and J dropped 0 bases, with 6 bases sitting between them. This CDR3 contains 14 residues. Per the germline V gene, CDR1 is SGHTA and CDR2 is FQGNSA. The CDR3 is CASSLESVNTEAFF. The DNA of the CDR3 is TGTGCCAGCAGCTTAGAATCGGTGAACACTGAAGCTTTCTTT.

The genes are TRBV18 and TRBJ1-1, with D possibly being TRBD1 (5 bases). Trimming took 3 bases from V and 5 from J, leaving 10 bases between them. There are 13 residues in the CDR3. The germline CDR1 and CDR2 sequences are KGHSH and LQKENI. As DNA, the CDR3 is TGTGCCAGCTCACCGAATGAGGGGACTGAAGCTTTCTTT. Translating gives CASSPNEGTEAFF.

The genes are TRBV6-5 and TRBJ2-5; TRBD2 matches 11 bases. Trimming took 6 bases from V and 5 from J; bases not matched to a gene: 8. The CDR3 contains 15 residues. CDR1 MNHEY and CDR2 SVGAGI come from the germline V gene. The CDR3 spells CASRPTSGRIETQYF. The CDR3, as DNA: TGTGCCAGCAGGCCCACTAGCGGGAGAATCGAGACCCAGTACTTC.

This clonotype appeared many times. The V gene is TRBV20-1, the J gene TRBJ2-1, with 8 positions matching TRBD2. There are 14 residues in the CDR3. Germline V gene sequence: CDR1 DFQATT, CDR2 SNEGSKA (reference sequence). V gave up 4 bases and J gave up 6 bases; unmatched junction bases: 8. The CDR3 loop is CSATVSGNSNEQFF. The CDR3 DNA follows: TGCAGTGCTACCGTTAGCGGGAACTCCAATGAGCAGTTCTTC.

In DNA, the CDR3 is TGTGCTAGTGGTTTGAACAGCTTCCCTGAAGCTTTCTTT. Its protein is CASGLNSFPEAFF. The rearrangement uses TRBV12-5 and TRBJ1-1; no clear D gene. V was shortened by 2 bases and J by 6 bases, with 10 bases between the two germline ends. The CDR3 length is 13 residues. The germline V gene has CDR1 LGHNT and CDR2 FRNRAP.

This clonotype was counted ten times or more. The genes are TRBV15 and TRBJ2-1; 10 bases match TRBD2. V shed 1 base and J 0 bases; nucleotides not matched to a gene: 0. The CDR3 is made up of 16 amino acids. The germline V gene encodes CDR1 LNHNV and CDR2 YYDKDF (reference sequence). The CDR3 region is CATSRGTSGSYNEQFF. The CDR3 coding sequence is TGTGCCACCAGCAGAGGGACTAGCGGCTCCTACAATGAGCAGTTCTTC.

The genes are TRBV6-1 and TRBJ2-1, with D possibly matching TRBD2 (5 bases). The CDR3 contains 17 residues. Germline loops: CDR1 MNHNS, CDR2 SASEGT. V was clipped by 10 bases and J by 5 bases, with 27 bases between them. The chain's CDR3 is CAIHPQRVGLRHNEQFF. CDR3 DNA sequence: TGTGCCATCCACCCCCAGAGGGTAGGGTTGAGGCACAATGAGCAGTTCTTC.

The rearrangement links TRBV9 to TRBJ2-7; 10 bases are shared with TRBD1. With 3 bases clipped from V and 5 bases from J, the junction kept 5 bases outside the gene matches. Germline V CDR1 and CDR2: SGDLS, YYNGEE. CDR3 length equals 14 residues. CDR3 coding DNA: TGTGCCAGCAGCGCAGCCGGGACAGGGGACGAGCAGTACTTC. This translates into CASSAAGTGDEQYF.

This clonotype was observed at least ten times. The V gene is TRBV5-1, the J gene TRBJ2-3; D is perhaps TRBD2 (6 bases). Trimming removed 2 bases at V and 2 bases at J, with 12 bases between. The germline V gene encodes CDR1 SGHRS and CDR2 YFSETQ. This CDR3 comprises 15 residues. CDR3 loop: CASSFDGGITDTQYF. The CDR3 DNA follows: TGCGCCAGCAGCTTCGACGGGGGAATCACAGATACGCAGTATTTT. Looking up the rest from reference TRBV5-1 and TRBJ2-3 gives the full variable domain: KAGVTQTPRYLIKTRGQQVTLSCSPISGHRSVSWYQQTPGQGLQFLFEYFSETQRNKGNFPGRFSGRQFSNSRSEMNVSTLELGDSALYLCASSFDGGITDTQYFGPGTRLTVL.

CDR3 protein: CASSEQGGHTEAFF. As DNA, the CDR3 is TGTGCCAGCAGCGAACAGGGAGGTCACACTGAAGCTTTCTTT. The rearrangement links TRBV11-2 to TRBJ1-1, with TRBD1 as a possible D gene (6 bases). The CDR3 runs 14 residues. The V and J ends lost 5 bases and 3 bases respectively, with 13 bases between them. CDR1 and CDR2 (germline): SGHAT, FQNNGV. Using reference TRBV11-2 and TRBJ1-1 for the parts outside the CDR3, the full variable domain is EAGVAQSPRYKIIEKRQSVAFWCNPISGHATLYWYQQILGQGPKLLIQFQNNGVVDDSQLPKDRFSAERLKGVDSTLKIQPAKLEDSAVYLCASSEQGGHTEAFFGQGTRLTVV.

This clonotype came up a few times. This chain uses TRBV7-6 with TRBJ1-2, with D perhaps TRBD1 (6 bases). Germline CDR1 SGHVS, CDR2 FNYEAQ. V lost 1 base to trimming and J lost 7 bases, with 13 bases between them. The CDR3 has 14 amino acids. The CDR3 nucleotides are TGTGCCAGCAGCTTAGAAATGGGGGCGCGTGGCTACACCTTC. Translating it yields CASSLEMGARGYTF.

This clonotype showed up many times. CDR3 sequence: CASSQGGYKGEQYF. CDR3 DNA sequence: TGTGCCAGCAGCCAAGGCGGGTATAAGGGCGAGCAGTACTTC. J is TRBJ2-7 and V is TRBV6-6, with D perhaps matching TRBD2 (5 bases). Looked up from germline, CDR1 is MNHNY and CDR2 is SVGAGI (reference sequence). This CDR3 has 14 amino acids. Trimming shortened V by 6 bases and J by 6 bases, and 18 bases separated the two germline ends.